This T cell receptor (beta chain) is from a study of low-dose radiotherapy and immunotherapy resistance in tumors. Study summary: Each two-week cycle included intravenous cyclophosphamide 200 mg/m2, given one day before radiation and immunotherapy.

V lost 3 bases, J lost 5 bases, and 13 bases lay in between. The CDR3 totals 14 residues. CDR1 is DFQATT and CDR2 is SNEGSKA in the germline V gene (reference sequence). Time point of the sample: after trial treatment. Treatment described: LDRT plus nivolumab, ipilimumab, low-dose cyclophosphamide and aspirin (RACIN trial). First-strand cDNA used TRAV- and TRBV-specific primers, covering alpha and beta chains. For amplifying TCRs, the PCR ran for approximately 21 cycles with Phusion, which was used together with a constant-region primer and the adapter on the V primers. TCRdb passed the reads through MiXCR, listing each CDR3 protein once. The table includes some 100,000 distinct CDR3 sequences, roughly 20% detected once.

This clonotype was sampled from a female donor with ovarian cancer. The sample here was PBMCs, taken after low-dose radiotherapy plus immunotherapy. The chain uses TRBV20-1 and TRBJ1-4; tentative D call: TRBD1 (5 bases). The CDR3 bases are TGCAGTGCTAGTCGGGACGGAAGAAATGAAAAACTGTTTTTT. It translates to CSASRDGRNEKLFF.